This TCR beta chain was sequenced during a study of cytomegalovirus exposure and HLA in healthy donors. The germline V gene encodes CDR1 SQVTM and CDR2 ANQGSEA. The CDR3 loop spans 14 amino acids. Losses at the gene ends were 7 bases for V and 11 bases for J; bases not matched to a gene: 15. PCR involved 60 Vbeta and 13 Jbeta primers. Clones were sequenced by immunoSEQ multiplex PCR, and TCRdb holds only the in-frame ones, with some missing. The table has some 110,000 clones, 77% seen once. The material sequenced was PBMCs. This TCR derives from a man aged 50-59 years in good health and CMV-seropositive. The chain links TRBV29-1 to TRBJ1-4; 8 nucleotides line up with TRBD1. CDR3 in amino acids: CSAQSGQGIGKLFF. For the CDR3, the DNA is TGCAGCGCCCAATCCGGACAGGGAATTGGGAAACTGTTTTTT.